Shown below are 9 T cell receptor beta chains from a single sample sequenced in a study of blood T cell repertoires in COVID-19. Only in-frame clones appear in the TCRdb table, and some are missing; sequencing was by immunoSEQ multiplex PCR. The table shows some 150,000 clones, with about four fifths occurring only once. The sequenced sample was peripheral blood. The source of these receptors is a human donor in a cohort sampled during active COVID-19.

The chain carries TRBV6-5 and TRBJ2-6; the match to TRBD1 covers 8 bases. CDR3 length equals 15 residues. Germline loops: CDR1 MNHEY, CDR2 SVGAGI. The ends lost 6 bases at V and 2 bases at J; junction bases unmatched: 3. DNA for the CDR3: TGTGCCAGCAGGTCGACAGGGGCTGGGGCCAACGTCCTGACTTTC. Its translation: CASRSTGAGANVLTF.

The chain recombines TRBV9 with TRBJ2-2; 8 bases fit TRBD2. Germline assignment: CDR1 SGDLS and CDR2 YYNGEE. The CDR3 runs 16 residues. V shed 3 bases and J 7 bases; nucleotides not matched to a gene: 11. The CDR3 DNA follows: TGTGCCAGCAGCGCGGGGGGGCAGGGCGCAGTCGGGGAGCTGTTTTTT. It is translated as CASSAGGQGAVGELFF.

The V call is TRBV18, the J call TRBJ1-3; possible D gene TRBD1, 6 bases. CDR3 length: 16 residues. V lost 3 bases to trimming and J lost 0 bases, with 12 bases between them. Germline CDR1 KGHSH, CDR2 LQKENI. This CDR3 is CASSPGTPASGNTIYF. CDR3 DNA sequence: TGTGCCAGCTCACCCGGGACACCAGCCTCTGGAAACACCATATATTTT.

V usage is TRBV7-2 and J usage is TRBJ2-7; D might be TRBD2 (5 bases). V lost 1 base and J lost 3, with 19 bases in between. The CDR3 has 17 residues. CDR1 and CDR2 (germline): SGHTA, FQGNSA. This CDR3 reads CASSLGRGGRLLYEQYF. The CDR3 DNA reads TGTGCCAGCAGCTTAGGGCGAGGAGGACGCCTACTCTACGAGCAGTACTTC.

The gene calls are TRBV5-1 and TRBJ1-1; a weak D match, TRBD1 (5 bases). Germline V gene sequence: CDR1 SGHRS, CDR2 YFSETQ. The CDR3 sequence is 16 residues long. V was pared by 0 bases and J by 5 bases, with 17 bases between. The CDR3 loop is CASSLAGQGSVTEAFF. In DNA, the CDR3 is TGCGCCAGCAGCTTGGCAGGGCAGGGATCCGTGACTGAAGCTTTCTTT. Full variable domain (rest looked up from reference TRBV5-1 and TRBJ1-1): KAGVTQTPRYLIKTRGQQVTLSCSPISGHRSVSWYQQTPGQGLQFLFEYFSETQRNKGNFPGRFSGRQFSNSRSEMNVSTLELGDSALYLCASSLAGQGSVTEAFFGQGTRLTVV.

The table lists this clone with a few counts. V is TRBV13 and J is TRBJ2-2; D gene unclear. The CDR3 has 14 amino acids. Trimming left V 5 bases short and J 4 bases short, with 11 bases between. CDR1 is PRHDT and CDR2 is FYEKMQ in the germline V gene (reference sequence). The CDR3 loop reads CASSPERTTGELFF. Here the CDR3 DNA reads TGTGCCAGCAGCCCCGAGAGAACCACCGGGGAGCTGTTTTTT.

The chain links TRBV4-1 to TRBJ2-1, with 12 bases identical to TRBD2. Looked up from germline, CDR1 is MGHRA and CDR2 is YSYEKL. The J segment lost 2 bases and the V segment lost 1 base, leaving 9 bases of the junction unmatched. The CDR3 sequence is 19 residues long. Written as DNA, the CDR3 is TGCGCCAGCAGCCAAGGTCTCTCTCCTAGCGGGGGGGCCTACAATGAGCAGTTCTTC. Translated: CASSQGLSPSGGAYNEQFF.

Only a few counts were recorded for this clone. The chain links TRBV19 to TRBJ2-3; D may be TRBD2 (7 bases). The germline V and J ends were trimmed by 4 bases and 6 bases, with 17 bases remaining between them. The CDR3 extends over 15 amino acids. Looked up from germline, CDR1 is LNHDA and CDR2 is SQIVND (reference sequence). This chain's CDR3 is CASSTSGGWGDTQYF. CDR3 nucleotides: TGTGCCAGTAGTACCTCGGGGGGCTGGGGTGATACGCAGTATTTT.

This sequence joins TRBV19 and TRBJ2-5; 7 bases are shared with TRBD2. The CDR3 totals 14 residues. J lost 2 bases, V lost 5 bases, and 5 bases had no gene match. CDR1 and CDR2 (germline): LNHDA, SQIVND (reference sequence). CDR3 sequence: CASSLQGGQETQYF. The CDR3 DNA sequence: TGTGCCAGTAGTCTCCAGGGAGGGCAAGAGACCCAGTACTTC.